The sequence of this TCR beta chain was determined in a study of read filtering for tumor transcriptome and immune sequencing. Study-wide points: IR-seq and RNA-seq agreed better without single-read clonotypes.

Germline values: CDR1 SEHNR, CDR2 FQNEAQ (reference sequence). CDR3 length: 14 amino acids. The V and J ends lost 5 bases and 4 bases, in that order; junction bases with no gene match: 2. This library used approximately 370 ng RNA and molecular barcoded adaptors spanning alpha/delta and beta/gamma chains. TCRdb analysed the reads with MiXCR anew, one entry per CDR3 protein. The sample shows 130,000 or so distinct CDR3 sequences, about 13% of them seen only once. This clonotype came up many times. What it binds is not known. This clonotype was obtained from a donor aged 40 or older with multiple myeloma. The sample comprised a population of CD138-negative cells sorted from bone marrow. The rearrangement links TRBV7-9 to TRBJ2-5; the match to TRBD2 covers 12 bases. The CDR3 loop is CASSPGLAGETQYF. DNA of the CDR3: TGTGCCAGCAGCCCGGGACTAGCGGGAGAGACCCAGTACTTC.